What follows are 3 T cell receptor beta chains derived from one specimen sequenced in a study of T cell responses to AZD1222 COVID-19 vaccine. Sequencing was performed with immunoSEQ multiplex PCR; in TCRdb, only in-frame clones are kept and a portion is missing. The sample has about 85,000 clones; around 93% are singletons. Sequences were derived from peripheral blood, sampled 28 days after the second AZD1222 dose. Source of these receptors: an adult who received the AZD1222 COVID-19 vaccine.

The chain links TRBV28 to TRBJ2-1; 7 bases map to TRBD2. V lost 6 bases to trimming and J lost 2 bases; unmatched junction nucleotides: 7. Germline CDR1 is MDHEN and CDR2 is SYDVKM. The CDR3 extends over 15 amino acids. DNA for the CDR3: TGTGCCAGCAGCCCTAGTAGCGGGCCCTACAATGAGCAGTTCTTC. This gives the protein CASSPSSGPYNEQFF.

This clone has a single count. The chain links TRBV10-3 to TRBJ1-1; D perhaps matches TRBD1 (6 bases). The V and J ends lost 3 bases and 0 bases respectively, with 17 bases between them. The CDR3 contains 17 residues. Germline V CDR1 and CDR2: ENHRY, SYGVKD. CDR3 sequence reads: CAISDQGRPPMNTEAFF. The CDR3 DNA reads as TGTGCCATCAGTGATCAGGGGAGGCCCCCGATGAACACTGAAGCTTTCTTT.

This rearrangement joins TRBV18 to TRBJ1-2; tentative D call: TRBD1 (6 bases). Per germline, CDR1 KGHSH and CDR2 LQKENI. This CDR3 comprises 15 residues. V dropped 5 bases and J dropped 6 bases, with 19 bases sitting between them. CDR3 region: CASSSGGDRTDGYTF. CDR3 sequence (DNA): TGTGCCAGCTCATCTGGGGGCGACAGGACCGATGGCTACACCTTC.